Presented here are 9 T cell receptor beta chains from one specimen sequenced in a study of cytomegalovirus exposure and HLA in healthy donors. It was with 60 Vbeta and 13 Jbeta primers that the PCR ran. Libraries were prepared by immunoSEQ multiplex PCR; TCRdb keeps only in-frame clonotypes and omits some of them. The table includes some 120,000 clones, around 75% detected once. Source material: PBMCs. The receptors shown here come from a woman aged 18-35 years in good health and CMV-seronegative.

This clone was recorded once. CDR3 loop: CASSQTVGDNYGYTF. CDR3 coding DNA: TGTGCCAGCAGCCAGACAGTTGGTGATAACTATGGCTACACCTTC. This chain joins TRBV4-2 and TRBJ1-2; D is perhaps TRBD1 (5 bases). The CDR3 is 15 amino acids. The V end was cut by 3 bases, the J end by 1 base, with 12 bases between. Germline-derived CDR1 and CDR2 are LGHNA and YNFKEQ.

The J gene is TRBJ1-1, the V gene TRBV4-2, with 10 bases identical to TRBD1. V lost 2 bases to trimming and J lost 8 bases; unmatched junction nucleotides: 5. Looked up from germline, CDR1 is LGHNA and CDR2 is YNFKEQ. The CDR3 contains 14 residues. CDR3 loop: CASSQPMGQGEAFF. CDR3 nucleotide sequence: TGTGCCAGCAGCCAACCAATGGGACAGGGGGAAGCTTTCTTT.

The chain combines TRBV13 with TRBJ2-5; D gene unclear. Germline CDR1 and CDR2: PRHDT and FYEKMQ (reference sequence). The ends were cut back, 0 bases at V and 4 bases at J, with 9 bases in the middle. This CDR3 contains 14 residues. Here the CDR3 DNA reads TGTGCCAGCAGCTTAGGCCGGGTAGTAGAGACCCAGTACTTC. This sequence encodes CASSLGRVVETQYF.

In this sample, this clone turned up a few times. The chain couples TRBV9 to TRBJ2-1; 9 nucleotides agree with TRBD2. Losses at the gene ends were 0 bases for V and 9 bases for J; bases not matched to a gene: 4. CDR1 and CDR2 from the germline V gene are SGDLS and YYNGEE. This CDR3 has 14 amino acids. CDR3 in amino acids: CASSVGFSGGEQFF. CDR3 nucleotide sequence: TGTGCCAGCAGCGTAGGATTTAGCGGGGGTGAGCAGTTCTTC.

The chain uses TRBV27 and TRBJ2-7; TRBD1 aligns across 10 bases. Trimming cost V 3 bases and J 2 bases; bases outside gene matches: 1. CDR3 length equals 14 residues. CDR1 and CDR2 from the germline V gene are MNHEY and SMNVEV (reference sequence). CDR3 in DNA: TGTGCCAGCAGTTTTGGGACAGGGGCCTACGAGCAGTACTTC. Its translation: CASSFGTGAYEQYF.

The chain has TRBV28 and TRBJ1-6; 8 nucleotides align to TRBD1. J gave up 6 bases and V 7 bases, and 2 bases lay outside the gene matches. The CDR3 contains 13 residues. Germline CDR1 is MDHEN and CDR2 is SYDVKM. CDR3 amino acids: CASKGQVNSPLHF. CDR3 DNA sequence: TGTGCCAGCAAGGGACAGGTTAATTCACCCCTCCACTTT.

The chain uses TRBV29-1 and TRBJ1-2; the match to TRBD1 covers 9 bases. Germline V gene data show CDR1 as SQVTM and CDR2 as ANQGSEA. V was pared by 0 bases and J by 6 bases, with 5 bases of the junction left unmatched. This CDR3 has 14 residues. CDR3 in amino acids: CSVEEMGQGDGYTF. CDR3 coding DNA: TGCAGCGTTGAAGAAATGGGACAGGGAGATGGCTACACCTTC.

This sequence joins TRBV7-9 and TRBJ1-1, with TRBD1 as a possible D gene (5 bases). The CDR3 loop spans 14 amino acids. Germline V gene data show CDR1 as SEHNR and CDR2 as FQNEAQ (reference sequence). Trimming left V 1 base short and J 3 bases short, with 9 bases between. The CDR3 DNA follows: TGTGCCAGCAGCTTAGTGCAGGGCTACACTGAAGCTTTCTTT. Translation gives CASSLVQGYTEAFF. Full variable domain (outside the CDR3, taken from reference TRBV7-9 and TRBJ1-1): DTGVSQNPRHKITKRGQNVTFRCDPISEHNRLYWYRQTLGQGPEFLTYFQNEAQLEKSRLLSDRFSAERPKGSFSTLEIQRTEQGDSAMYLCASSLVQGYTEAFFGQGTRLTVV.

The rearrangement joins TRBV7-2 to TRBJ1-4; 11 nucleotides match TRBD1. The CDR3 runs to 15 residues. The germline gives CDR1 SGHTA, CDR2 FQGNSA. With 3 bases clipped from V and 5 bases from J, the junction kept 2 bases outside the gene matches. For the CDR3, the DNA is TGTGCCAGCAGCTTTCGGGACAGGGGGAATGAAAAACTGTTTTTT. Its protein is CASSFRDRGNEKLFF.